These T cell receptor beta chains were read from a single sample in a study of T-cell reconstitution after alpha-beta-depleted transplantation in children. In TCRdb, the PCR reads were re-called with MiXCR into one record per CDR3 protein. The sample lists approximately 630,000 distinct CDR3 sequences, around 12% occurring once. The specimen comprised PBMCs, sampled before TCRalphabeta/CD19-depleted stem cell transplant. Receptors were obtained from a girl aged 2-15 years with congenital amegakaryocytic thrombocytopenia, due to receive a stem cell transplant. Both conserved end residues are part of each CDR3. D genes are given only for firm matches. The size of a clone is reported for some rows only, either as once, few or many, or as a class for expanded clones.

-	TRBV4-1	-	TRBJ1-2	CASSGSLRVGGNYGYTF	TGCGCCAGCAGCGGCTCCCTCCGGGTGGGGGGGAACTATGGCTACACCTTC
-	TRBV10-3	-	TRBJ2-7	CAISGGTGSYEQYF	TGTGCCATCAGCGGCGGGACCGGCTCCTACGAGCAGTACTTC
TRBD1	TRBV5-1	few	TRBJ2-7	CASSSKDRVWEQYF	TGCGCCAGCAGCTCGAAGGACAGGGTTTGGGAGCAGTACTTC
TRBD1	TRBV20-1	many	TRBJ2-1	CSARSNQGASYNEQFF	TGCAGTGCTAGGTCGAATCAGGGGGCCTCCTACAATGAGCAGTTCTTC
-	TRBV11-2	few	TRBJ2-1	CASSLEVDGQFF	TGTGCCAGCAGCTTAGAGGTGGATGGGCAGTTCTTC
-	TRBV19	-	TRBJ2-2	CASSITQWAGELFF	TGTGCCAGTAGTATAACACAATGGGCCGGGGAGCTGTTTTTT
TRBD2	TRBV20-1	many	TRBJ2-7	CSARAHTPGLAAYEQYF	TGCAGTGCTAGAGCCCACACCCCGGGACTAGCGGCCTACGAGCAGTACTTC
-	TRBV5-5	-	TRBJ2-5	CASSFRPVQGTQYF	TGTGCCAGCAGCTTTCGGCCAGTCCAAGGGACCCAGTACTTC
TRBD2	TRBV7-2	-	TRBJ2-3	CASTLLAGVTDTQYF	TGTGCCAGCACCCTATTAGCGGGAGTTACAGATACGCAGTATTTT
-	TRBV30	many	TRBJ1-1	CAWSEVGVVNTEAFF	TGTGCCTGGAGTGAAGTCGGGGTCGTAAACACTGAAGCTTTCTTT
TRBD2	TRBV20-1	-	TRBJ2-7	CSANSFVAGAIYEQYF	TGCAGTGCCAACTCCTTCGTAGCGGGAGCGATCTACGAGCAGTACTTC
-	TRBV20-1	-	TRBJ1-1	CSARIEGMNTEAFF	TGCAGTGCTAGAATTGAGGGGATGAACACTGAAGCTTTCTTT
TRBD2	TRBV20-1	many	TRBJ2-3	CSAREGAGGLADTQYF	TGCAGTGCTAGAGAGGGGGCGGGAGGACTCGCAGATACGCAGTATTTT
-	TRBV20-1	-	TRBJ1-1	CSARDFKSVDTEAFF	TGCAGTGCTAGAGATTTTAAGTCCGTGGACACTGAAGCTTTCTTT
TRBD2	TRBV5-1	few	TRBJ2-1	CASSKREGGSYNEQFF	TGCGCCAGCAGTAAGCGGGAGGGAGGGTCCTACAATGAGCAGTTCTTC
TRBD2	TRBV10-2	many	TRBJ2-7	CASSESKVPSGRAYEQYF	TGCGCCAGCAGTGAGTCGAAGGTCCCTAGCGGGAGGGCCTACGAGCAGTACTTC
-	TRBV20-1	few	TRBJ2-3	CSGTCQPLSTDTQYF	TGCAGTGGCACATGTCAGCCACTCAGCACAGATACGCAGTATTTT
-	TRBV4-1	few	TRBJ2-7	CASSQDLLPTDPQYF	TGCGCCAGCAGCCAAGATCTTTTACCGACGGATCCCCAGTACTTC
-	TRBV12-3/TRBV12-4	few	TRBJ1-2	CASSETTRLAYTF	TGTGCCAGCAGTGAGACCACCCGGCTCGCCTACACCTTC
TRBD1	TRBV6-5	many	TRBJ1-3	CASGQGNSGNTIYF	TGTGCCAGCGGACAGGGGAACTCTGGAAACACCATATATTTT
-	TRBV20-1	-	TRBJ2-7	CSARDVGRSSYEQYF	TGCAGTGCTAGAGATGTCGGGCGAAGCTCCTACGAGCAGTACTTC
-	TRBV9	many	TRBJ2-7	CASSVDWRVSSYEQYF	TGTGCCAGCAGCGTAGATTGGCGGGTTAGCTCCTACGAGCAGTACTTC
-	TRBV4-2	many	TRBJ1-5	CASSQDGNQPQHF	TGTGCCAGCAGCCAAGATGGCAATCAGCCCCAGCATTTT
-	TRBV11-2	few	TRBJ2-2	CASSPRQENTGELFF	TGTGCCAGCAGCCCCCGACAGGAGAACACCGGGGAGCTGTTTTTT
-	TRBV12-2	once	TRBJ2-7	CASRKLKPGHRSSYEQYF	TGTGCAAGTCGCAAATTAAAACCGGGACACAGGAGCTCCTACGAGCAGTACTTC
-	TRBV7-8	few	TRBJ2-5	CASSSLIQSEQYF	TGTGCCAGCAGCTCCCTGATCCAATCTGAACAGTACTTC
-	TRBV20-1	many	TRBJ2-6	CSASVRAGANVLTF	TGCAGTGCTAGCGTCCGGGCTGGGGCCAACGTCCTGACTTTC
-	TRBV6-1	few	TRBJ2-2	CAGTKGGANTGELFF	TGTGCCGGGACAAAGGGCGGAGCGAACACCGGGGAGCTGTTTTTT
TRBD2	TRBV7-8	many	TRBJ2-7	CASSLKRGGGYEQYF	TGTGCCAGCAGCTTGAAGCGGGGAGGCGGTTACGAGCAGTACTTC
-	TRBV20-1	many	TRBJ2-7	CSAGSVSYEQYF	TGCAGTGCTGGTAGCGTTTCCTACGAGCAGTACTTC
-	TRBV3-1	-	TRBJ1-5	CASSLPRGTSNQPQHF	TGTGCCAGCAGCCTCCCTAGGGGGACCAGCAATCAGCCCCAGCATTTT
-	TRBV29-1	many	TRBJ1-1	CSGREMNTEAFF	TGCAGCGGCAGGGAGATGAACACTGAAGCTTTCTTT
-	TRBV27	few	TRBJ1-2	CASSLSPSDGYTF	TGTGCCAGCAGTTTAAGCCCCTCGGATGGCTACACCTTC
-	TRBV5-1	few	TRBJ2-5	CASSLRGYQETQYF	TGCGCCAGCAGCTTGCGCGGCTACCAAGAGACCCAGTACTTC
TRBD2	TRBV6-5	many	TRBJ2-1	CASSYSSGRATLDEQFF	TGTGCCAGCAGTTACTCTAGCGGGAGGGCCACATTGGATGAGCAGTTCTTC
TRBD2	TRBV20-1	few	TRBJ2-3	CSAPPWSGRAADTQYF	TGCAGTGCGCCCCCTTGGAGCGGGAGGGCCGCAGATACGCAGTATTTT
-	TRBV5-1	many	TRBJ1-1	CASSPDGRGTEAFF	TGCGCCAGCAGCCCGGACGGGAGGGGAACTGAAGCTTTCTTT
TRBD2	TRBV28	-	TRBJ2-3	CASSVQLAGVDTQYF	TGTGCCAGCAGTGTCCAACTAGCGGGAGTAGATACGCAGTATTTT
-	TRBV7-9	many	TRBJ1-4	CASSLAEGVQKLFF	TGTGCCAGCAGCTTAGCTGAGGGAGTACAAAAACTGTTTTTT
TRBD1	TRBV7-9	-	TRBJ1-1	CASSFRDRGPIGAFF	TGTGCCAGCAGCTTTCGGGACAGGGGACCTATAGGGGCTTTCTTT
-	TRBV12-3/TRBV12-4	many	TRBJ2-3	CASSPGRGPTDTQYF	TGTGCCAGCAGCCCCGGGAGAGGTCCTACAGATACGCAGTATTTT
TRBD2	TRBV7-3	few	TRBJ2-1	CASSPLGGGNEQFF	TGTGCCAGCAGCCCCCTTGGGGGGGGCAATGAGCAGTTCTTC